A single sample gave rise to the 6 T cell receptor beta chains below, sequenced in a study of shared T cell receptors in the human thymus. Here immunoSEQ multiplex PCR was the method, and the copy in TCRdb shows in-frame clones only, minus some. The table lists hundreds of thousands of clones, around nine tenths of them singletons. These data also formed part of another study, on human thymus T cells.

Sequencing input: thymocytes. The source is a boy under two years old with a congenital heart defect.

Here the CDR3 DNA reads TGCGCCAGCAGCCACCTCTCCGGGGTGGGGAATGGCTACACCTTC. Translation gives CASSHLSGVGNGYTF. The chain combines TRBV4-1 with TRBJ1-2, with no clear D. The germline V gene has CDR1 MGHRA and CDR2 YSYEKL. The CDR3 is 15 residues long. V lost 3 bases to trimming and J lost 6 bases, with 17 bases between them.

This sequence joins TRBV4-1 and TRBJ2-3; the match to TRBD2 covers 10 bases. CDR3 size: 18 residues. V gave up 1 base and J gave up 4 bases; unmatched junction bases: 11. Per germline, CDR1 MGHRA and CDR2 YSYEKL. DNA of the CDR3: TGCGCCAGCAGCCAAGTGAGCGGGAGGGCCGAGTTGGCAGATACGCAGTATTTT. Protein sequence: CASSQVSGRAELADTQYF.

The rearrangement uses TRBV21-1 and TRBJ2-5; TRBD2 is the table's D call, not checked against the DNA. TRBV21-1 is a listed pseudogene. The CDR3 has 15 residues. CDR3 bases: TGTGCCAGCAAACCTCGGGGGGACTCCCAAGAGACCCAGTACTTC. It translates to CASKPRGDSQETQYF.

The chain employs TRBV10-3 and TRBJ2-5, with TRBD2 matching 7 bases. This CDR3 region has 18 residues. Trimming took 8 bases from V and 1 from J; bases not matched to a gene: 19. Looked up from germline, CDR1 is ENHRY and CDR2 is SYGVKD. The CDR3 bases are TGTGCCATCGGGGCCTCCTCGGAGGCGGGAGCGACCCAAGAGACCCAGTACTTC. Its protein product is CAIGASSEAGATQETQYF.

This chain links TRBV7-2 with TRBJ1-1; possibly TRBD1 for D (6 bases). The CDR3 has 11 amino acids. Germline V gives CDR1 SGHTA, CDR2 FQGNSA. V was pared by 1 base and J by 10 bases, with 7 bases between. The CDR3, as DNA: TGTGCCAGCAGCTTAGTAGGGGGAGCTTTCTTT. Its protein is CASSLVGGAFF. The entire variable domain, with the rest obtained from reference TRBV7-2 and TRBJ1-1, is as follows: GAGVSQSPSNKVTEKGKDVELRCDPISGHTALYWYRQSLGQGLEFLIYFQGNSAPDKSGLPSDRFSAERTGGSVSTLTIQRTQQEDSAVYLCASSLVGGAFFGQGTRLTVV.

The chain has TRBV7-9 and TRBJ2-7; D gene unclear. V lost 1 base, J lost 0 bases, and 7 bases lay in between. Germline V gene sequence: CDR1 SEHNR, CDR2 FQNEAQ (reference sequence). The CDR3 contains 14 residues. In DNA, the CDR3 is TGTGCCAGCAGCTTAGGAGGTTACTCCTACGAGCAGTACTTC. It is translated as CASSLGGYSYEQYF. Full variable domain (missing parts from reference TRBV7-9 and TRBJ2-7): DTGVSQNPRHKITKRGQNVTFRCDPISEHNRLYWYRQTLGQGPEFLTYFQNEAQLEKSRLLSDRFSAERPKGSFSTLEIQRTEQGDSAMYLCASSLGGYSYEQYFGPGTRLTVT.